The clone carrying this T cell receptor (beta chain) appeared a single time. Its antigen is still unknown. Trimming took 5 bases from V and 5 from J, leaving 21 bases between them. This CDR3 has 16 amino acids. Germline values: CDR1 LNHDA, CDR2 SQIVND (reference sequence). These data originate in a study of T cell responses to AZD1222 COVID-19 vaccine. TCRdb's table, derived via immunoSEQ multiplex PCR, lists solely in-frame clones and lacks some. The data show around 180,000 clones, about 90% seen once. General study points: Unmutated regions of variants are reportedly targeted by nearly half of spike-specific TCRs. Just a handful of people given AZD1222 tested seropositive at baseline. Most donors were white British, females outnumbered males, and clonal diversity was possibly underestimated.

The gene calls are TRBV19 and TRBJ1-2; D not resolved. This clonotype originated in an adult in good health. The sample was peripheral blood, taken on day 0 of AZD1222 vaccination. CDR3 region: CASSGTQQTRGYGYTF. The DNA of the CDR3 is TGTGCCAGTAGTGGAACCCAACAGACACGCGGTTATGGCTACACCTTC.